Below, 6 T cell receptor beta chains from the same sample are listed, as sequenced in a study of beta chain features in type 1 diabetes. Study-wide findings and caveats: A moderate, significant TCRB CDR3 shortening appeared in type 1 diabetes across four CD4+ subsets.

What was sequenced were expressed TCRB transcripts, since all of the isolated RNA had been reverse transcribed. Generated by immunoSEQ multiplex PCR, the TCRdb table keeps only in-frame clones and is missing some. The data hold a few hundred thousand clones, with around 25% observed a single time. What these receptors recognize is not known. What was sequenced was naive CD4+ T cells from blood. These receptors all stem from a woman under 40 with type 1 diabetes.

In its sample, this clone was seen a few times. This sequence joins TRBV18 and TRBJ1-1, with TRBD1 as a possible D gene (6 bases). V shed 6 bases and J shed 3 bases, with 11 bases lying between them. This CDR3 spans 13 amino acids. CDR1 is KGHSH, CDR2 LQKENI, per germline. The CDR3 nucleotides read TGTGCCAGCTCGGGGGGGGCGGACACTGAAGCTTTCTTT. Its translation: CASSGGADTEAFF.

There are a few counts of this clone. This chain links TRBV28 with TRBJ2-7; 7 bases map to TRBD1. The CDR3 is made up of 14 amino acids. J was trimmed by 2 bases and V by 6 bases; bases with no gene match: 7. The V gene's germline CDR1 is MDHEN and CDR2 SYDVKM. CDR3 in amino acids: CASRPGGTAYEQYF. The CDR3 DNA reads TGTGCCAGCAGACCAGGTGGGACAGCCTACGAGCAGTACTTC.

There are a few counts of this clone. The V and J genes are TRBV27 and TRBJ1-1; D is ambiguous. This CDR3 is 13 amino acids long. V was pared by 1 base and J by 3 bases, with 6 bases between. Germline-derived CDR1 and CDR2 are MNHEY and SMNVEV (reference sequence). In DNA form, the CDR3 reads TGTGCCAGCAGTTTATTACGAGACACTGAAGCTTTCTTT. Protein product: CASSLLRDTEAFF.

This clone was detected a few times. V is TRBV23-1 and J is TRBJ2-2; D gene ambiguous. TRBV23-1 is an ORF, with its function uncertain. The V gene lost 7 bases and the J gene lost 0 bases, with 12 bases spanning the gap. The CDR3 has 15 residues. The CDR3 is CASNSQTSNTGELFF. CDR3 bases: TGCGCCAGCAATTCTCAGACTTCGAACACCGGGGAGCTGTTTTTT.

The chain links TRBV15 to TRBJ2-1, with unresolved D. This CDR3 spans 15 amino acids. Looked up from germline, CDR1 is LNHNV and CDR2 is YYDKDF (reference sequence). V gave up 8 bases and J gave up 9 bases, with 23 bases separating them. The DNA of the CDR3 is TGTGCCACCTTCCCCGACCCTTGGGCTGTGGGTGAGCAGTTCTTC. It yields the protein CATFPDPWAVGEQFF.

The chain couples TRBV7-2 to TRBJ2-5, with a tentative D call TRBD2 (7 bases). The CDR3 consists of 15 residues. CDR1 is SGHTA and CDR2 is FQGNSA in the germline V gene. Trimming pared 3 bases from V and 4 bases from J, leaving 15 bases between. In nucleotides, the CDR3 is TGTGCCAGCAGCTTGGGGGGGGCCCCCCCAGAGACCCAGTACTTC. It yields the protein CASSLGGAPPETQYF.